The 22 T cell receptor beta chains below come from one sample, sequenced in a study of spatial heterogeneity in lung cancer. Study observations and caveats: Counts of expanded intratumoral alpha and beta TCRs tracked tumor mutation counts.

No antigen is known for these receptors. Using its own MiXCR run on the 5' RACE reads, TCRdb lists one record per CDR3 protein. The data show 3,600 or so distinct CDR3 sequences, 5.5% to 7% seen once. Time point given: sample taken at primary tumor resection. Sequencing was performed on lung tumor tissue, taken at surgery. The receptor source for this set is a male donor with early-stage non-small cell lung cancer.

This clonotype was recorded at least ten times. This beta chain came through as a stray read in a library set up for alpha chains, and its size says little. The chain links TRBV6-2 or TRBV6-3 to TRBJ1-6; 9 bases align to TRBD1. V was clipped by 6 bases and J by 8 bases; unmatched bases: 8. CDR3 length: 15 residues. The germline V gene has CDR1 MNHEY and CDR2 SVGEGT. The CDR3 reads CASSLQGAWDSPLHF. The CDR3 nucleotides read TGTGCCAGCAGCTTACAGGGGGCTTGGGATTCACCCCTCCACTTT.

This clonotype was observed at least ten times. The size of this beta chain means little, since it is a stray read in a library made for alpha chains. The V gene is TRBV3-1, the J gene TRBJ1-3, with 8 bases identical to TRBD1. Germline-derived CDR1 and CDR2 are LGHDT and YNNKEL (reference sequence). The ends lost 1 base at V and 4 bases at J; junction bases unmatched: 3. The CDR3 consists of 15 residues. In DNA form, the CDR3 reads TGTGCCAGCAGCCAAGGGACAGGGAGAGGAAACACCATATATTTT. Translated: CASSQGTGRGNTIYF.

This clonotype was detected ten times or more. Found in a library prepared for alpha chains, this beta chain is an off-target read, and its abundance has little meaning. This sequence joins TRBV5-1 and TRBJ2-3; D unclear. CDR3 size: 13 residues. Germline lookup yields CDR1 SGHRS and CDR2 YFSETQ. Trimming removed 2 bases at V and 2 bases at J, with 6 bases between. The CDR3 region is CASSLSITDTQYF. The CDR3 bases are TGCGCCAGCAGCTTAAGCATCACAGATACGCAGTATTTT.

Points on this clonotype: The library was built for alpha chains, so this beta chain is an off-target read and its size means little. V is TRBV6-5 and J is TRBJ2-7; D gene ambiguous. Deletions cut 9 bases from V and 2 bases from J, with 11 bases between. In germline, CDR1 is MNHEY, CDR2 SVGAGI. The CDR3 covers 12 residues. In DNA form, the CDR3 reads TGTGCCAGTGTACGACACCCCTACGAGCAGTACGTC. As protein: CASVRHPYEQYV.

At least ten counts were recorded for this clonotype. One junction end disagrees with the germline gene, perhaps due to a read error. With the library built for alpha chains, this beta chain is off target and its frequency is not meaningful. This chain links TRBV29-1 with TRBJ2-1; tentatively, D is TRBD1 (6 bases). CDR1 and CDR2 (germline): SQVTM, ANQGSEA. The CDR3 covers 14 residues. The CDR3 region is CSAEVIQGRNEQFF. CDR3 nucleotide sequence: TGCAGCGCTGAAGTAATCCAGGGGCGGAATGAGCAGTTCTTC.

Ten or more counts support this clonotype. Being off target in a library aimed at alpha chains, this beta chain has a size of little meaning. The chain joins TRBV7-8 to TRBJ2-3, with 16 nucleotides matching TRBD2. Germline CDR1 SGHVS, CDR2 FQNEAQ. CDR3 length: 17 residues. V was pared by 5 bases and J by 2 bases, with 4 bases of the junction left unmatched. The CDR3 here is CASSLGTSGRATDTQYF. In DNA, the CDR3 is TGTGCCAGCAGCCTAGGGACTAGCGGGAGGGCCACAGATACGCAGTATTTT. Supplemented by reference TRBV7-8 and TRBJ2-3, the full variable domain reads GAGVSQSPRYKVAKRGQDVALRCDPISGHVSLFWYQQALGQGPEFLTYFQNEAQLDKSGLPSDRFFAERPEGSVSTLKIQRTQQEDSAVYLCASSLGTSGRATDTQYFGPGTRLTVL.

This clonotype was detected a few times. This beta chain is a stray sequence in a library constructed for alpha chains; its clone size is not meaningful. CDR3 protein: CSAPDWDNEQFF. The CDR3, as DNA: TGCAGTGCCCCCGACTGGGACAATGAGCAGTTCTTC. This chain connects TRBV20-1 to TRBJ2-1; D is unresolved. This CDR3 has 12 amino acids. V lost 6 bases and J lost 5, with 11 bases in between. Germline CDR1 and CDR2: DFQATT and SNEGSKA (reference sequence).

The sample holds many counts of this clonotype. For a library built for alpha chains, this beta chain is a stray read; little rests on its size. This sequence joins TRBV6-5 and TRBJ2-7, with unresolved D. This CDR3 contains 17 residues. The germline V gene has CDR1 MNHEY and CDR2 SVGAGI. With 6 bases removed from V and 2 bases from J, the gap between germline ends came to 23 bases. The chain's CDR3 is CASSRTTPTQSPYEQYF. The DNA for the CDR3 is TGTGCCAGCAGCCGAACGACACCTACTCAGAGCCCCTACGAGCAGTACTTC.

This clonotype was seen repeatedly, ten times or more. Because this beta chain is a stray read in a library intended to capture alpha chains, its abundance should not be given much weight. The chain employs TRBV28 and TRBJ2-1; possibly TRBD2 for D (6 bases). Trimming took off 7 bases at V and 4 bases at J, with 20 bases between the two ends. The CDR3 runs 16 residues. CDR1 is MDHEN and CDR2 is SYDVKM in the germline V gene. In DNA, the CDR3 is TGTGCCAGCACCACAACCCCGGGACTTCCATACAATGAGCAGTTCTTC. Protein: CASTTTPGLPYNEQFF.

This clonotype is medium-sized by share. Since it is a stray read in a library aimed at alpha chains, this beta chain has a size that is not meaningful. The chain uses TRBV7-2 and TRBJ1-1; D is unclear. V lost 1 base and J 4 bases, leaving 7 bases between the germline ends. Germline CDR1 is SGHTA and CDR2 is FQGNSA. CDR3 length: 13 residues. CDR3 loop: CASSLDQPTEAFF. The CDR3 DNA follows: TGTGCCAGCAGCTTAGATCAGCCCACTGAAGCTTTCTTT.

This clonotype was picked up a small number of times. Since it is a stray read in a library aimed at alpha chains, this beta chain has a size that is not meaningful. The V and J genes are TRBV4-1 and TRBJ1-4; TRBD1 aligns across 7 bases. This CDR3 is built from 17 residues. CDR1 MGHRA and CDR2 YSYEKL come from the germline V gene. V was pared by 2 bases and J by 4 bases, with 10 bases of the junction left unmatched. This chain's CDR3 is CASSQNAGTAINEKLFF. CDR3 coding DNA: TGCGCCAGCAGCCAAAACGCCGGGACAGCTATTAATGAAAAACTGTTTTTT.

This clonotype qualifies as medium-sized. This beta chain is a stray read from a library made for alpha chains; its abundance is not meaningful. The chain has TRBV30 and TRBJ2-7, with D possibly matching TRBD2 (6 bases). Between the trimmed V and J ends, which lost 4 bases and 6 bases, there was a span of 22 bases. Germline CDR1 GTSNPN, CDR2 SVGIG (reference sequence). This CDR3 region has 15 residues. The CDR3 DNA follows: TGTGCCTGGACCCGTGGACTAAGGGGTAACGCCGAGCAGTACTTC. Translating it yields CAWTRGLRGNAEQYF.

This clonotype is judged large (0.1 to 1%). This beta chain slipped into a library made for alpha chains as a stray read, so its size is not meaningful. The chain is built from TRBV9 and TRBJ1-2; 9 bases agree with TRBD1. V trimming: 0 bases; J trimming: 4 bases; junction bases outside the gene matches: 4. The CDR3 spans 15 residues. Germline V gives CDR1 SGDLS, CDR2 YYNGEE. CDR3 region: CASSVEQGAIYGYTF. DNA for the CDR3: TGTGCCAGCAGCGTAGAACAGGGGGCAATCTATGGCTACACCTTC.

This clonotype is medium-sized (0.01 to 0.1%) within its sample. Because the library targeted alpha chains, this beta chain is an off-target read whose size means little. The genes are TRBV5-5 and TRBJ1-3; 8 nucleotides agree with TRBD1. V shed 1 base, J shed 4 bases, and the junction held 7 bases outside the gene matches. CDR3 length equals 16 residues. The germline gives CDR1 SGHKS, CDR2 YYEKEE (reference sequence). CDR3 DNA: TGTGCCAGCAGCTTGCCAGGGGACAGGTCGGGAAACACCATATATTTT. Translating gives CASSLPGDRSGNTIYF.

By its share, this clonotype is medium-sized (0.01 to 0.1%). Being off target in a library aimed at alpha chains, this beta chain has a size of little meaning. The chain links TRBV20-1 to TRBJ1-2, with a weak D call TRBD1 (5 bases). There are 12 residues in the CDR3. The germline gives CDR1 DFQATT, CDR2 SNEGSKA (reference sequence). The V end was cut by 5 bases, the J end by 3 bases, with 10 bases between. The CDR3 bases are TGCAGTGCTGGGGGGACGGACTATGGCTACACCTTC. Amino acid sequence: CSAGGTDYGYTF.

This clonotype was observed many times. This beta chain turned up in a library designed for alpha chains; as an off-target read, its abundance says little. The V call is TRBV6-4, the J call TRBJ2-3; unclear D gene. Trimming removed 0 bases at V and 4 bases at J, with 8 bases between. CDR1 is MRHNA and CDR2 is SNTAGT in the germline V gene. CDR3 length equals 14 residues. The CDR3 DNA is TGTGCCAGCAGTGACTCAGGCAGAGCAGATACGCAGTATTTT. Residues: CASSDSGRADTQYF.

By share, this clonotype counts as medium-sized. The library was built for alpha chains, so this beta chain is an off-target read and its size means little. The J gene is TRBJ2-1, the V gene TRBV20-1; TRBD2 aligns across 13 bases. CDR1 is DFQATT, CDR2 SNEGSKA, per germline (reference sequence). This CDR3 is 23 amino acids long. V was pared by 2 bases and J by 0 bases, with 22 bases of the junction left unmatched. This CDR3 is CSARREFGTSGAPHQSSYNEQFF. CDR3 DNA sequence: TGCAGTGCTAGAAGGGAGTTCGGGACTAGCGGGGCCCCACATCAGAGCTCCTACAATGAGCAGTTCTTC.

By proportion, this clonotype is medium-sized. This beta chain is a stray sequence in a library constructed for alpha chains; its clone size is not meaningful. The chain recombines TRBV29-1 with TRBJ1-1; 7 bases match TRBD1. CDR1 is SQVTM and CDR2 is ANQGSEA in the germline V gene. This CDR3 is 13 amino acids long. After removal of 5 bases from V and 1 base from J, the junction contained 4 bases not matched to a gene. DNA of the CDR3: TGCAGCGTTTTCCGGACAGGGAACACTGAAGCTTTCTTT. Amino acid sequence: CSVFRTGNTEAFF.

This clonotype is classed as medium-sized. This beta chain is a stray sequence in a library constructed for alpha chains; its clone size is not meaningful. This rearrangement joins TRBV4-1 to TRBJ2-7; D is perhaps TRBD1 (5 bases). Per the germline V gene, CDR1 is MGHRA and CDR2 is YSYEKL. With 4 bases removed from V and 0 bases from J, the gap between germline ends came to 13 bases. The CDR3 covers 15 residues. The CDR3 DNA reads as TGCGCCAGCAGCCCAGGGCACGGCCCCTCCTACGAGCAGTACTTC. Residues: CASSPGHGPSYEQYF.

This clonotype showed up many times. A read error may account for a junction end that differs from germline. Found in a library prepared for alpha chains, this beta chain is an off-target read, and its abundance has little meaning. The chain couples TRBV7-7 to TRBJ2-5; TRBD1 matches 7 bases. The CDR3 has 14 amino acids. CDR1 SSHAT and CDR2 FNYEAQ come from the germline V gene (reference sequence). CDR3 in amino acids: CASSLGGQLETQYF. The DNA for the CDR3 is TGTGCTAGCAGCTTAGGGGGCCAGCTAGAGACCCAGTACTTC.

At least ten counts were recorded for this clonotype. This beta chain appears as a stray read in a library generated for alpha chains; its size is not informative. The chain carries TRBV28 and TRBJ1-3; the D is unclear. The CDR3 is made up of 15 amino acids. In germline, CDR1 is MDHEN, CDR2 SYDVKM. Trimming removed 1 base from V and 0 bases from J, with 7 bases in between. CDR3 residues: CASSLLPSSGNTIYF. The CDR3 DNA reads TGTGCCAGCAGTTTATTACCCAGCTCTGGAAACACCATATATTTT.

This clonotype was seen ten or more times. The library was built for alpha chains, so this beta chain is an off-target read and its size means little. The J gene is TRBJ1-2, the V gene TRBV2, with D unclear. The CDR3 is made up of 14 amino acids. V lost 7 bases to trimming and J lost 8 bases, with 20 bases between them. Looked up from germline, CDR1 is SNHLY and CDR2 is FYNNEI. CDR3 bases: TGTGCCAGCAATAACCCGGACCCCCCGGGGGGCTACACCTTC. Translating it yields CASNNPDPPGGYTF.